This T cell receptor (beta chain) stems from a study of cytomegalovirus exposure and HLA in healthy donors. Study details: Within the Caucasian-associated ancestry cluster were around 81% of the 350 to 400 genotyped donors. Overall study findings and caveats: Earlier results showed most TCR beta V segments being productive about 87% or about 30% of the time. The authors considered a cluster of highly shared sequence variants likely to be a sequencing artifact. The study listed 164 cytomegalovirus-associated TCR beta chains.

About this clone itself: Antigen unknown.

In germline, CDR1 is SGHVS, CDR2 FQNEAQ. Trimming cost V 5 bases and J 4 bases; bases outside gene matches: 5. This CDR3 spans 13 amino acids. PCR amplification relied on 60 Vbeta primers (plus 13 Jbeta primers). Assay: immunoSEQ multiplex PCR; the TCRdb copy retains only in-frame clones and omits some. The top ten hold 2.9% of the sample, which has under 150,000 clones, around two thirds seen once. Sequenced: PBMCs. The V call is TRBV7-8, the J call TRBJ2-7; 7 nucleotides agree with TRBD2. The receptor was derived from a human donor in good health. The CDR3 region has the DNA TGTGCCAGCAGCCCCCGGACTAGATACGAGCAGTACTTC. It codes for CASSPRTRYEQYF.